This passage covers 25 T cell receptor beta chains from one sample sequenced in a study of T cells in Graves' hyperthyroidism and ophthalmopathy. RNA transcripts yielded amplified TCR beta CDR3 regions. HTBI primers drove first-round RT-PCR of the TCR CDR3. Using its own MiXCR run on the multiplex PCR reads, TCRdb lists one record per CDR3 protein. The table lists 750,000 to 950,000 distinct CDR3 sequences, 35% to 45% of them singletons. Sequences were obtained from blood. The receptor set was obtained from a man aged 18 to 30 with Graves' hyperthyroidism.

This clonotype was found many times. The chain carries TRBV19 and TRBJ1-1; no clear D. Germline lookup yields CDR1 LNHDA and CDR2 SQIVND (reference sequence). Trimming shortened V by 7 bases and J by 7 bases, and 16 bases separated the two germline ends. The CDR3 totals 13 residues. In nucleotides, the CDR3 is TGTGCCAGTAAAGTGGGTTCAGCAGTTGAAGCTTTCTTT. Protein product: CASKVGSAVEAFF. Supplemented by reference TRBV19 and TRBJ1-1, the full variable domain reads DGGITQSPKYLFRKEGQNVTLSCEQNLNHDAMYWYRQDPGQGLRLIYYSQIVNDFQKGDIAEGYSVSREKKESFPLTVTSAQKNPTAFYLCASKVGSAVEAFFGQGTRLTVV.

The chain joins TRBV6-5 to TRBJ1-6, with D perhaps matching TRBD1 (5 bases). The CDR3 is 16 amino acids. The V end was cut by 5 bases, the J end by 6 bases, with 17 bases between. Germline CDR1 MNHEY, CDR2 SVGAGI. CDR3 in amino acids: CASSHHGDGSNSPLHF. Here the CDR3 DNA reads TGTGCCAGCAGTCACCACGGGGACGGAAGTAATTCACCCCTCCACTTT.

V and J are TRBV15 and TRBJ2-5, with 9 nucleotides matching TRBD1. This CDR3 has 15 amino acids. Per germline, CDR1 LNHNV and CDR2 YYDKDF (reference sequence). V trimming: 3 bases; J trimming: 5 bases; junction bases outside the gene matches: 7. The CDR3 bases are TGTGCCACCAGCAGGGAATCGACAGGGGGTGAGACCCAGTACTTC. Residues: CATSRESTGGETQYF.

This chain links TRBV7-8 with TRBJ2-7; D is tentatively TRBD1 or TRBD2 (6 bases each). The length of the CDR3 is 15 residues. Germline V gives CDR1 SGHVS, CDR2 FQNEAQ. Trimming removed 4 bases at V and 2 bases at J, with 15 bases between. CDR3 in amino acids: CASSSQGWGAYEQYF. As DNA, the CDR3 is TGTGCCAGCAGCTCCCAGGGGTGGGGGGCCTACGAGCAGTACTTC. Combining the CDR3 with reference TRBV7-8 and TRBJ2-7 gives the whole variable domain GAGVSQSPRYKVAKRGQDVALRCDPISGHVSLFWYQQALGQGPEFLTYFQNEAQLDKSGLPSDRFFAERPEGSVSTLKIQRTQQEDSAVYLCASSSQGWGAYEQYFGPGTRLTVT.

The chain has TRBV24-1 and TRBJ2-7, with D possibly matching TRBD1 (5 bases). Trimming removed 0 bases at V and 3 bases at J, with 14 bases between. Germline values: CDR1 KGHDR, CDR2 SFDVKD. The CDR3 is 16 residues long. The CDR3 coding sequence is TGTGCCACCAGTGATTTGCAGCGACAGCTTAACTACGAGCAGTACTTC. It is translated as CATSDLQRQLNYEQYF.

This clonotype was counted many times. This chain joins TRBV15 and TRBJ1-1; no clear D gene. CDR1 is LNHNV, CDR2 YYDKDF, per germline (reference sequence). V shed 0 bases and J shed 7 bases, with 18 bases lying between them. The CDR3 has 16 amino acids. The CDR3 nucleotides are TGTGCCACCAGCAGAGATTCTATGGAAAGAAGGAGTGAAGCTTTCTTT. Its translation: CATSRDSMERRSEAFF.

Many counts were recorded for this clonotype. The rearrangement uses TRBV7-2 and TRBJ1-5; 7 nucleotides agree with TRBD1. J was trimmed by 0 bases and V by 10 bases; bases with no gene match: 15. CDR1 and CDR2 (germline): SGHTA, FQGNSA. CDR3 size: 17 residues. Here the CDR3 DNA reads TGTGCCATTTCGACAGGGAGATTAGGTTATAGCAATCAGCCCCAGCATTTT. Its translation is CAISTGRLGYSNQPQHF.

As to this clonotype: Since a much larger clone is just one base distant, this may be a read error. J is TRBJ1-3 and V is TRBV29-1; D gene ambiguous. Trimming cost V 1 base and J 2 bases, with 9 bases left between them. Germline values: CDR1 SQVTM, CDR2 ANQGSEA. The CDR3 is 14 amino acids. In DNA, the CDR3 is TGCAGCGTTGAAGGTGATATCCCTGGAAACACCATATATTTT. Translated: CSVEGDIPGNTIYF.

This clonotype turned up a few times. The genes are TRBV11-2 and TRBJ1-1; D is uncertain. CDR3 size: 14 residues. V dropped 2 bases and J dropped 4 bases, with 11 bases sitting between them. The germline V gene has CDR1 SGHAT and CDR2 FQNNGV. CDR3 DNA sequence: TGTGCCAGCAGCTTAACAATGGGGTCCACTGAAGCTTTCTTT. It encodes CASSLTMGSTEAFF.

The chain employs TRBV27 and TRBJ2-7, with D uncertain. The CDR3 covers 14 residues. Germline CDR1 MNHEY, CDR2 SMNVEV (reference sequence). V dropped 5 bases and J dropped 0 bases, with 11 bases sitting between them. CDR3 coding DNA: TGTGCCAGCAGTCCGCTCTTCCCCTCCTACGAGCAGTACTTC. Translated: CASSPLFPSYEQYF.

This clonotype has a count of ten or more. This rearrangement joins TRBV5-1 to TRBJ1-1; 9 positions match TRBD1. The CDR3 length is 16 residues. V shed 0 bases, J shed 5 bases, and the junction held 8 bases outside the gene matches. CDR1 and CDR2 (germline): SGHRS, YFSETQ. DNA of the CDR3: TGCGCCAGCAGCTTGGGATGGGACAGGGCACCGACTGAAGCTTTCTTT. It specifies CASSLGWDRAPTEAFF.

This clonotype was counted between two and nine times. The chain combines TRBV7-6 with TRBJ1-5; the D is unclear. The CDR3 contains 15 residues. Trimming removed 5 bases at V and 1 base at J, with 12 bases between. CDR1 SGHVS and CDR2 FNYEAQ come from the germline V gene. The CDR3 loop reads CASSQDQLSNQPQHF. The CDR3 DNA reads as TGTGCCAGCAGCCAAGATCAACTAAGCAATCAGCCCCAGCATTTT.

There are many counts of this clonotype. The V and J genes are TRBV20-1 and TRBJ1-2; TRBD1 might be the D (5 bases). The V gene lost 6 bases and the J gene lost 1 base, with 15 bases spanning the gap. The CDR3 loop spans 14 amino acids. Germline V gene sequence: CDR1 DFQATT, CDR2 SNEGSKA (reference sequence). CDR3 loop: CSAADSSFNYGYTF. CDR3 bases: TGCAGTGCAGCAGACAGTTCCTTTAACTATGGCTACACCTTC.

The genes are TRBV20-1 and TRBJ1-2, with D possibly TRBD1 on 5 matching bases. This CDR3 has 12 amino acids. The germline V and J ends were trimmed by 5 bases and 8 bases, with 15 bases remaining between them. Germline assignment: CDR1 DFQATT and CDR2 SNEGSKA (reference sequence). The CDR3 nucleotides are TGCAGTGCTCAAACGGCCGGGACCGGCTACACCTTC. It yields the protein CSAQTAGTGYTF.

As concerns this clonotype: A read error may explain this, as a much larger clone is one base away. The genes are TRBV2 and TRBJ1-5, with a weak D call TRBD1 (6 bases). Looked up from germline, CDR1 is SNHLY and CDR2 is FYNNEI. With 8 bases removed from V and 5 bases from J, the gap between germline ends came to 16 bases. This CDR3 contains 14 residues. This CDR3 is CASGPGAGDQPQHF. CDR3 in DNA: TGTGCCAGCGGACCAGGGGCAGGGGATCAGCCCCAGCATTTT.

This clonotype was seen at least ten times. The genes are TRBV15 and TRBJ1-5; TRBD1 aligns across 7 bases. This CDR3 spans 15 amino acids. Germline V gives CDR1 LNHNV, CDR2 YYDKDF (reference sequence). Trimming cost V 1 base and J 1 base; bases outside gene matches: 1. DNA for the CDR3: TGTGCCACCAGCAGAGGCAGGGGGAGCAATCAGCCCCAGCATTTT. Translating gives CATSRGRGSNQPQHF.

A remark on this clonotype: No conserved phenylalanine or tryptophan ends this CDR3, so it is likely a read error. The chain is built from TRBV5-5 and TRBJ2-7; TRBD1 matches 7 bases. From germline, CDR1 is SGHKS and CDR2 YYEKEE (reference sequence). Unmatched junction bases numbered 3, after V lost 0 bases and J lost 3 bases. CDR3 length equals 14 residues. The CDR3 coding sequence is TGTGCCAGCAGCTTGGCCGGGACAGACTACGAGCAGTACTTA. Translation gives CASSLAGTDYEQYL.

This clonotype has more than one count but fewer than ten. The chain couples TRBV12-3 or TRBV12-4 to TRBJ1-2; no reliable D call. Trimming took off 6 bases at V and 8 bases at J, with 13 bases between the two ends. CDR3 length: 12 amino acids. CDR3 residues: CASRLSLKGYTF. CDR3 in DNA: TGTGCCAGCAGGCTTTCCTTAAAGGGCTACACCTTC.

The rearrangement links TRBV12-3 or TRBV12-4 to TRBJ1-1; TRBD1 matches 8 bases. V shed 5 bases and J 1 base; nucleotides not matched to a gene: 15. The CDR3 has 18 amino acids. The CDR3 region is CASSPLLGQGGWNTEAFF. For the CDR3, the DNA is TGTGCCAGCAGTCCCTTGCTCGGACAGGGAGGGTGGAACACTGAAGCTTTCTTT.

In its sample, this clonotype was seen many times. This chain links TRBV20-1 with TRBJ2-7, with 9 bases identical to TRBD1. Germline trimming cut 0 bases from V and 7 bases from J; bases unmatched to any gene: 7. The germline V gene has CDR1 DFQATT and CDR2 SNEGSKA (reference sequence). The CDR3 length is 14 residues. The CDR3 sequence: CSARDGTGWGEQYF. As DNA, the CDR3 is TGCAGTGCTAGAGATGGGACAGGGTGGGGAGAGCAGTACTTC.

The table lists this clonotype with a few counts. This chain links TRBV5-1 with TRBJ1-1; 7 bases align to TRBD1. Germline assignment: CDR1 SGHRS and CDR2 YFSETQ. V trimming: 4 bases; J trimming: 6 bases; junction bases outside the gene matches: 6. The CDR3 is made up of 13 amino acids. CDR3 sequence (DNA): TGCGCCAGCAGCGGGACAGCTGAGGCTGAAGCTTTCTTT. Residues: CASSGTAEAEAFF.

This clonotype appeared a single time. The rearrangement joins TRBV10-3 to TRBJ2-7; no clear D gene. V lost 8 bases, J lost 0 bases, and 14 bases lay in between. CDR1 is ENHRY and CDR2 is SYGVKD in the germline V gene. The CDR3 is 14 amino acids. CDR3 protein: CAIAPAGSSYEQYF. As DNA, the CDR3 is TGTGCCATCGCCCCGGCAGGAAGCTCCTACGAGCAGTACTTC.

This clonotype was counted a few times. The gene calls are TRBV5-1 and TRBJ1-4; the match to TRBD1 covers 8 bases. Trimming removed 3 bases from V and 12 bases from J; junction bases left unmatched: 4. CDR1 and CDR2 (germline): SGHRS, YFSETQ. CDR3 length equals 12 residues. The CDR3 sequence: CASSSTGDELFF. For the CDR3, the DNA is TGCGCCAGCAGCTCGACAGGGGACGAACTGTTTTTT. The whole variable domain, remainder taken from reference TRBV5-1 and TRBJ1-4, is KAGVTQTPRYLIKTRGQQVTLSCSPISGHRSVSWYQQTPGQGLQFLFEYFSETQRNKGNFPGRFSGRQFSNSRSEMNVSTLELGDSALYLCASSSTGDELFFGSGTQLSVL.

The rearrangement joins TRBV10-3 to TRBJ1-3; no reliable D call. V lost 3 bases to trimming and J lost 10 bases, with 13 bases between them. The germline V gene has CDR1 ENHRY and CDR2 SYGVKD. The length of the CDR3 is 13 residues. CDR3 in DNA: TGTGCCATCAGTGAAGTAGGCAGGTCGACCATATATTTT. This sequence encodes CAISEVGRSTIYF.

For this clonotype: A much larger clone lies a single base off, so this may be a read error. The V call is TRBV2, the J call TRBJ1-2; unclear D gene. Germline assignment: CDR1 SNHLY and CDR2 FYNNEI. The CDR3 loop spans 11 amino acids. Here the CDR3 reads CARRDLYGYIF. The CDR3 DNA follows: TGTGCCAGAAGAGACCTATATGGCTACATCTTC.